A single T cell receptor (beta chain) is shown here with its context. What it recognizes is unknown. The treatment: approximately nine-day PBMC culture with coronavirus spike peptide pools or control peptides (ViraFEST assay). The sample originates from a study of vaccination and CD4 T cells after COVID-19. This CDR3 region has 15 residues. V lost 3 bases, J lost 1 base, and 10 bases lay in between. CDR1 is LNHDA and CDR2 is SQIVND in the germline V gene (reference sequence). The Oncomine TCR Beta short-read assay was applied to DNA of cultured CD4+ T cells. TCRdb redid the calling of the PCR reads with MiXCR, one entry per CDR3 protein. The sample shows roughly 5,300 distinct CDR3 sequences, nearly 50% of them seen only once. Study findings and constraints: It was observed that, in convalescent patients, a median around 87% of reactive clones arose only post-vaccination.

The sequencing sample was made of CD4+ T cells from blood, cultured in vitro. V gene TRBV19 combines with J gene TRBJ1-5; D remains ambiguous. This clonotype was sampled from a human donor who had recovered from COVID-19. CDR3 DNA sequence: TGTGCCAGTAGTATTGGAGGAGGAAGCAATCAGCCCCAGCATTTT. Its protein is CASSIGGGSNQPQHF.